Below are 21 T cell receptor beta chains sequenced from a single sample in a study of early T cells in non-severe SARS-CoV-2 infection. TCRdb redid the calling of the 5' RACE reads with MiXCR, one entry per CDR3 protein. The table has some 96,000 distinct CDR3 sequences, just under 15% seen once. The sequenced sample consisted of whole blood. These receptors were collected from an adult who was a healthcare worker with PCR-confirmed SARS-CoV-2 infection or an uninfected control (not recorded which).

This clonotype showed up just once. V usage is TRBV4-1 and J usage is TRBJ2-7; 8 bases are a match to TRBD1. V trimming: 3 bases; J trimming: 2 bases; junction bases outside the gene matches: 3. This CDR3 comprises 14 residues. Germline values: CDR1 MGHRA, CDR2 YSYEKL. Here the CDR3 DNA reads TGCGCCAGCAGCCAGCGACAGGGGACCTACGAGCAGTACTTC. Translating gives CASSQRQGTYEQYF.

This clonotype was seen many times. This chain connects TRBV30 to TRBJ2-7, with 8 bases lining up with TRBD2. The CDR3 length is 13 residues. Germline V gives CDR1 GTSNPN, CDR2 SVGIG (reference sequence). The V gene end was trimmed by 3 bases and the J gene end by 3 bases; junction bases not matched to a gene: 4. As DNA, the CDR3 is TGTGCCTGGAGCTACGCGGGAGGCTACGAGCAGTACTTC. Protein product: CAWSYAGGYEQYF.

There are a few counts of this clonotype. The rearrangement links TRBV29-1 to TRBJ2-1, with 8 nucleotides matching TRBD1. This CDR3 region has 12 residues. Trimming cost V 7 bases and J 5 bases; bases outside gene matches: 4. Germline CDR1 is SQVTM and CDR2 is ANQGSEA. CDR3 DNA: TGCAGCGGGGGACAGGTGGACAATGAGCAGTTCTTC. It translates to CSGGQVDNEQFF.

This clonotype was detected only a few times. This chain links TRBV11-3 with TRBJ2-1; 8 bases fit TRBD2. CDR3 length equals 14 residues. CDR1 and CDR2 from the germline V gene are SGHNT and YENEEA. With 1 base clipped from V and 7 bases from J, the junction kept 3 bases outside the gene matches. The CDR3: CASSLAGGMNEQFF. The CDR3 bases are TGTGCCAGCAGCTTAGCGGGAGGGATGAATGAGCAGTTCTTC.

The sample holds many counts of this clonotype. The rearrangement uses TRBV28 and TRBJ2-3; 8 bases are a match to TRBD2. The J segment lost 3 bases and the V segment lost 2 bases, leaving 4 bases of the junction unmatched. CDR3 length equals 15 residues. Germline V lookup: CDR1 MDHEN, CDR2 SYDVKM. The CDR3 bases are TGTGCCAGCAGTTTAGGGGCTAGCGGGACAGATACGCAGTATTTT. Its protein is CASSLGASGTDTQYF.

This clonotype was observed at least ten times. The V gene is TRBV28, the J gene TRBJ2-7; the match to TRBD1 covers 7 bases. The length of the CDR3 is 14 residues. V dropped 7 bases and J dropped 2; count of bases not matched to a gene: 8. CDR1 is MDHEN and CDR2 is SYDVKM in the germline V gene. The CDR3 coding sequence is TGTGCCAGCACAGGGGGAGCCTTCACCTACGAGCAGTACTTC. Amino acids: CASTGGAFTYEQYF.

This clonotype was detected a few times. CDR3 in amino acids: CASSIWGLLLIYPNSPLHF. CDR3 DNA: TGTGCCAGCAGCATATGGGGGCTATTATTGATTTACCCTAATTCACCCCTCCACTTT. V is TRBV7-3 and J is TRBJ1-6; the D gene is possibly TRBD1 (6 bases). Germline values: CDR1 SGHTA, CDR2 FQGTGA. The CDR3 is 19 amino acids. Between the trimmed V and J ends, which lost 5 bases and 6 bases, there was a span of 26 bases.

The chain couples TRBV6-2 or TRBV6-3 to TRBJ1-5; D call uncertain. The CDR3 covers 12 residues. Germline lookup yields CDR1 MNHEY and CDR2 SVGEGT. Deletions cut 6 bases from V and 5 bases from J, with 8 bases between. CDR3 sequence reads: CASREVDQPQHF. As DNA, the CDR3 is TGTGCCAGCAGGGAGGTAGATCAGCCCCAGCATTTT.

This clonotype has ten or more counts. The missing conserved phenylalanine or tryptophan at the end of this CDR3 makes a read error likely. This chain links TRBV6-2 or TRBV6-3 with TRBJ2-1, with 11 nucleotides matching TRBD1. This CDR3 has 13 residues. V was pared by 9 bases and J by 5 bases, with 3 bases of the junction left unmatched. The germline V gene encodes CDR1 MNHEY and CDR2 SVGEGT. This chain's CDR3 is CASRDRGDNEQFL. CDR3 DNA sequence: TGTGCCAGTCGGGACAGGGGGGACAATGAGCAGTTCCTC.

V and J are TRBV28 and TRBJ1-1; no definite D call. The CDR3 spans 10 residues. V was shortened by 9 bases and J by 10 bases, with 12 bases between the two germline ends. Germline CDR1 is MDHEN and CDR2 is SYDVKM. The CDR3 spells CASVATVAFF. CDR3 bases: TGTGCCAGTGTGGCAACCGTAGCTTTCTTT. The full variable domain, with the rest looked up from reference TRBV28 and TRBJ1-1, is DVKVTQSSRYLVKRTGEKVFLECVQDMDHENMFWYRQDPGLGLRLIYFSYDVKMKEKGDIPEGYSVSREKKERFSLILESASTNQTSMYLCASVATVAFFGQGTRLTVV.

In its sample, this clonotype was seen a few times. This chain connects TRBV29-1 to TRBJ2-7; D might be TRBD2 (6 bases). CDR1 is SQVTM and CDR2 is ANQGSEA in the germline V gene. The CDR3 contains 12 residues. The germline V and J ends were trimmed by 3 bases and 3 bases, with 9 bases remaining between them. Here the CDR3 DNA reads TGCAGCGTTGAGGAGGGAGTCTACGAGCAGTACTTC. It specifies CSVEEGVYEQYF.

The chain carries TRBV28 and TRBJ2-4; D call uncertain. The CDR3 runs to 18 residues. Germline V CDR1 and CDR2: MDHEN, SYDVKM. Trimming shortened V by 3 bases and J by 0 bases, and 18 bases separated the two germline ends. The CDR3 region has the DNA TGTGCCAGCAGTTTTTCTGTGTCTATCCAACTAGCCAAAAACATTCAGTACTTC. Its translation is CASSFSVSIQLAKNIQYF.

The rearrangement uses TRBV28 and TRBJ1-2, with 7 nucleotides matching TRBD1. CDR1 MDHEN and CDR2 SYDVKM come from the germline V gene. This CDR3 spans 12 amino acids. J lost 5 bases, V lost 11 bases, and 8 bases had no gene match. The CDR3, as DNA: TGTGCCGCCGTGACAGGGCAGTATGGCTACACCTTC. Protein sequence: CAAVTGQYGYTF.

This chain uses TRBV30 with TRBJ1-6; 9 bases line up with TRBD1. V was clipped by 8 bases and J by 9 bases; unmatched bases: 5. Germline lookup yields CDR1 GTSNPN and CDR2 SVGIG (reference sequence). The CDR3 contains 12 residues. CDR3 nucleotides: TGTGCCGGGGACAGGGAAGGTTCACCCCTCCACTTT. It yields the protein CAGDREGSPLHF.

This clonotype has at least ten counts. This chain uses TRBV6-6 with TRBJ2-1; no clear D gene. V lost 6 bases and J lost 0, with 9 bases in between. The CDR3 has 14 residues. Looked up from germline, CDR1 is MNHNY and CDR2 is SVGAGI (reference sequence). For the CDR3, the DNA is TGTGCCAGCAGCTCAGCGAGCTCCTACAATGAGCAGTTCTTC. This codes for CASSSASSYNEQFF.

The genes are TRBV6-2 or TRBV6-3 and TRBJ2-2; D is ambiguous. This CDR3 contains 13 residues. V gave up 2 bases and J gave up 5 bases, with 6 bases separating them. Germline CDR1 and CDR2: MNHEY and SVGEGT. The DNA for the CDR3 is TGTGCCAGCAGTTACATCAAAACCGGGGAGCTGTTTTTT. This translates into CASSYIKTGELFF.

Many counts were recorded for this clonotype. The rearrangement links TRBV29-1 to TRBJ2-3, with D hard to call. The V end lost 1 base, the J end lost 8 bases, and 10 bases lay between the germline ends. CDR3 size: 12 residues. Germline loops: CDR1 SQVTM, CDR2 ANQGSEA. As DNA, the CDR3 is TGCAGCGTTGAAGGGTCGGTGGGTACGCAGTATTTT. Amino acid sequence: CSVEGSVGTQYF.

The chain combines TRBV11-2 with TRBJ2-7, with D possibly TRBD1 on 6 matching bases. This CDR3 spans 13 amino acids. The germline V gene encodes CDR1 SGHAT and CDR2 FQNNGV. Trimming shortened V by 2 bases and J by 7 bases, and 12 bases separated the two germline ends. The DNA of the CDR3 is TGTGCCAGCAGCTTACATACAGGGAAAGAGCAGTACTTC. Translating gives CASSLHTGKEQYF.

This clonotype was detected only a few times. J is TRBJ2-5 and V is TRBV12-3 or TRBV12-4; D gene ambiguous. The CDR3 spans 13 residues. V was trimmed by 4 bases and J by 6 bases, leaving 12 bases between them. The DNA of the CDR3 is TGTGCCAGCAGTTCGGCGGTAGTCAAGACCCAGTACTTC. Its translation is CASSSAVVKTQYF.

This clonotype appeared a few times. The rearrangement joins TRBV5-1 to TRBJ2-2; the D gene is possibly TRBD2 (5 bases). Germline CDR1 and CDR2: SGHRS and YFSETQ. The CDR3 totals 14 residues. V lost 2 bases to trimming and J lost 0 bases, with 5 bases between them. CDR3 bases: TGCGCCAGCAGCTTCGGGACGAACACCGGGGAGCTGTTTTTT. Its translation is CASSFGTNTGELFF. The full variable domain, rest sourced from reference TRBV5-1 and TRBJ2-2, is KAGVTQTPRYLIKTRGQQVTLSCSPISGHRSVSWYQQTPGQGLQFLFEYFSETQRNKGNFPGRFSGRQFSNSRSEMNVSTLELGDSALYLCASSFGTNTGELFFGEGSRLTVL.

This clonotype was seen a few times. The gene calls are TRBV7-9 and TRBJ1-1; D perhaps matches TRBD1 (5 bases). The germline gives CDR1 SEHNR, CDR2 FQNEAQ (reference sequence). The germline V and J ends were trimmed by 5 bases and 11 bases, with 24 bases remaining between them. The CDR3 is 15 amino acids. CDR3 loop: CASSHYLRDPSRAFF. The CDR3 nucleotides are TGTGCCAGCAGCCATTACCTCCGGGACCCTTCGCGGGCTTTCTTT.